This T cell receptor (beta chain) was sequenced in a study of blood T cell repertoires in COVID-19. The overall study: Samples taken during acute and convalescent COVID-19 were collected in the United States, Italy and Spain. In each case, the material was cDNA or gDNA derived from T cells, B-cell-depleted T cells, or PBMCs.

CDR3 size: 12 residues. Germline V gene lookup returns CDR1 MNHEY and CDR2 SVGEGT. With V trimmed by 5 bases and J by 10 bases, 4 bases remained unmatched. As processed by the authors: Estimation of nucleated cell counts was performed using reference gene primer amplification. Produced via immunoSEQ multiplex PCR; TCRdb's table is partial and in-frame only. V and J calls and clone size follow that table, whereas D and trimming were derived from the DNA. The sample holds tens of thousands of clones, 80% to 90% seen once. Enrolled during active infection, Seattle patients were then followed longitudinally.

The receptor comes from a woman aged 55-75 years with COVID-19, enrolled during active disease. The J gene is TRBJ2-1, the V gene TRBV6-2 or TRBV6-3; TRBD1 aligns across 8 bases. The sequenced sample was peripheral blood. This CDR3 is CASSPGGGEQFF. The CDR3 nucleotides are TGTGCCAGCAGTCCAGGGGGCGGGGAGCAGTTCTTC.